This T cell receptor (beta chain) was recovered during a study of post-analysis software for immune sequencing data. Germline loops: CDR1 SNHLY, CDR2 FYNNEI. V was shortened by 3 bases and J by 5 bases, with 17 bases between the two germline ends. The length of the CDR3 is 16 residues. Study outcomes and limitations: Controls showed lower frequencies than patients for 5 or 6 TRBV segments, and TRBV5-6, TRBV5-1 and TRBV20-1 were among these.

This clonotype was found a few times. Antigen unknown. Unique molecular identifiers had been added to the TCR beta cDNA libraries. TCRdb recomputed calls from the PCR reads with MiXCR, one row per CDR3 protein. The sample lists about 540,000 distinct CDR3 sequences, around 34% occurring once. This clonotype was sampled from a girl aged 2 to 17 with multiple sclerosis. This chain links TRBV2 with TRBJ1-5; a possible D gene is TRBD1 (5 bases). Sequenced input: blood. The CDR3 DNA reads TGTGCCAGCAGTGAGACCGGCGAACGGGGGGATCAGCCCCAGCATTTT. It codes for CASSETGERGDQPQHF.